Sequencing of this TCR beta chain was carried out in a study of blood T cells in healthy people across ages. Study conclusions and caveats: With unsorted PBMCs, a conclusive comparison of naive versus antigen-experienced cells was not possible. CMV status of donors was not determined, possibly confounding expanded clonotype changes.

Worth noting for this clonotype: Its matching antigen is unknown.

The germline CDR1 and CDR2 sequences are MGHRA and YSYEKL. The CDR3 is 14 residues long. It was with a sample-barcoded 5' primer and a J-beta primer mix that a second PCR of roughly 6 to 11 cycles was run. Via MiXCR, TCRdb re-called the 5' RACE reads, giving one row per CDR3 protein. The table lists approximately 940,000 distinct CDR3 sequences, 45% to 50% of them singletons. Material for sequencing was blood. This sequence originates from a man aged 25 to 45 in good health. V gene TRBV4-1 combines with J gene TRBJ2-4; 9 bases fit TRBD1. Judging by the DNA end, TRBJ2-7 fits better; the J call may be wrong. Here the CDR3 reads CASSQRTGVYEQYF. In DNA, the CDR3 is TGCGCCAGCAGCCAACGGACAGGGGTCTACGAGCAGTACTTC.